One T cell receptor (beta chain) is described in this entry. Germline CDR1 is DFQATT and CDR2 is SNEGSKA (reference sequence). The CDR3 spans 18 residues. The germline V and J ends were trimmed by 3 bases and 4 bases, with 25 bases remaining between them. Measured with immunoSEQ multiplex PCR; TCRdb has only the in-frame clones, and not every one. This sample yields about 59,000 clones, of which more than 90% are seen a single time; 1.5% to 2% belongs to the top ten. The sample originates from a study of control samples from healthy donors and cancer patients. Sequencing was done on a sample of PBMCs. This receptor was taken from a man between 35 and 55 years old with colorectal cancer. The chain couples TRBV20-1 to TRBJ1-5; the D gene is possibly TRBD1 (5 bases). The CDR3 is CSASSGFGAADLNQPQHF. DNA of the CDR3: TGCAGTGCTAGTTCCGGGTTTGGGGCCGCAGACCTAAATCAGCCCCAGCATTTT.